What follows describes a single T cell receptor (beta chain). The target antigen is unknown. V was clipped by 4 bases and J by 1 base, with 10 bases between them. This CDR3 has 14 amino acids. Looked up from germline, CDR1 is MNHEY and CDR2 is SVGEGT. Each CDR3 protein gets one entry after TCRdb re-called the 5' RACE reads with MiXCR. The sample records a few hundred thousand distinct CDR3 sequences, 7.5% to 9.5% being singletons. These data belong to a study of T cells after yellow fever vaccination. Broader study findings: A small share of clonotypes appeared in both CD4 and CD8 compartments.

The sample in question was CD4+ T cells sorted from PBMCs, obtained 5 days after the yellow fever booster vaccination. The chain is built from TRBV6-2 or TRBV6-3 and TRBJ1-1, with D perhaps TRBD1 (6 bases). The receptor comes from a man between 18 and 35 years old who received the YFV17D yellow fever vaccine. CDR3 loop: CASSFVQGNTEAFF. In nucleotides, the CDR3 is TGTGCCAGCAGTTTCGTACAGGGGAACACTGAAGCTTTCTTT.